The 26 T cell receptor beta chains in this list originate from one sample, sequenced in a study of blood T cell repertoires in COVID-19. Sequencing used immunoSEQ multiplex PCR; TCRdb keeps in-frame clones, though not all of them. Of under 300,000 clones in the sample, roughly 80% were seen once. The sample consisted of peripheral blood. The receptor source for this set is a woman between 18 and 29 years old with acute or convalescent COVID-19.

CDR3 sequence (DNA): TGTGCCAGCAGTTACGTGAGGACTAGCGGGGGATACAATGAGCAGTTCTTC. Translated: CASSYVRTSGGYNEQFF. The chain recombines TRBV6-2 or TRBV6-3 with TRBJ2-1; 13 positions match TRBD2. The V segment lost 2 bases and the J segment 4 bases; nucleotides outside the gene matches: 5. The CDR3 totals 17 residues. CDR1 is MNHEY, CDR2 SVGEGT, per germline.

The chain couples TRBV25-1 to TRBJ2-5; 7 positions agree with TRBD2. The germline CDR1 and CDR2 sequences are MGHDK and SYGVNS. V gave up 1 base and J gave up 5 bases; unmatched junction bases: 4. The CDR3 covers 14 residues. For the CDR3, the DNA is TGTGCCAGCAGTGAATGGGGGGGTGGTGAGACCCAGTACTTC. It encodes CASSEWGGGETQYF.

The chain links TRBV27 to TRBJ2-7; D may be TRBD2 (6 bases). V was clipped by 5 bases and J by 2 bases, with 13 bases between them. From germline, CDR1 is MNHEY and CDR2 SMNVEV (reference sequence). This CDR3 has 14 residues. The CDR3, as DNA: TGTGCCAGCAGTAGAAGGGACTTCCCCTACGAGCAGTACTTC. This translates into CASSRRDFPYEQYF.

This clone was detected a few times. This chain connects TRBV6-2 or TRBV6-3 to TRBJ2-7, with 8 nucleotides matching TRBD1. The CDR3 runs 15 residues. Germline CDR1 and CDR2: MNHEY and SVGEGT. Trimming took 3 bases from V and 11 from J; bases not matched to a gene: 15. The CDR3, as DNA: TGTGCCAGCAGTTATTGGGGACAGGCGCCCGAGCAGGAGTACTTC. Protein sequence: CASSYWGQAPEQEYF.

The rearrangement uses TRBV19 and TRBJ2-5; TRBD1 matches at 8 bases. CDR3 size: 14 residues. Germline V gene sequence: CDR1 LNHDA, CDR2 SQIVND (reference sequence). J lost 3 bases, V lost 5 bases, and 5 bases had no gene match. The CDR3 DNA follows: TGTGCCAGTAGTCCAGGACAGGGTGAAGAGACCCAGTACTTC. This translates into CASSPGQGEETQYF.

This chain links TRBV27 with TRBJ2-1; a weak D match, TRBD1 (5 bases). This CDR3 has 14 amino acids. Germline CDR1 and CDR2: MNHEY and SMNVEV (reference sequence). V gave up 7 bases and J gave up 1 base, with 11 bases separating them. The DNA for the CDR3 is TGTGCCAGCATCCCAAGGGGTTCCTACAATGAGCAGTTCTTC. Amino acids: CASIPRGSYNEQFF.

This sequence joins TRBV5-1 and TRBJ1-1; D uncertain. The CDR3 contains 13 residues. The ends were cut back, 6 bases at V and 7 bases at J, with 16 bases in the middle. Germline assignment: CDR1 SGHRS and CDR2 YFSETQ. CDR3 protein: CASNISPEVEAFF. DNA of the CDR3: TGCGCCAGCAACATATCCCCAGAGGTTGAAGCTTTCTTT.

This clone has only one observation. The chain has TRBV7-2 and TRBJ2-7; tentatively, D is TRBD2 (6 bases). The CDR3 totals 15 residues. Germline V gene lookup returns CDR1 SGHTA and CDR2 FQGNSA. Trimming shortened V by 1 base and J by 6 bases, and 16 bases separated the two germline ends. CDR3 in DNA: TGTGCCAGCAGCTTAGACGCGGGACCTGGGGGCGAGCAGTACTTC. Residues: CASSLDAGPGGEQYF.

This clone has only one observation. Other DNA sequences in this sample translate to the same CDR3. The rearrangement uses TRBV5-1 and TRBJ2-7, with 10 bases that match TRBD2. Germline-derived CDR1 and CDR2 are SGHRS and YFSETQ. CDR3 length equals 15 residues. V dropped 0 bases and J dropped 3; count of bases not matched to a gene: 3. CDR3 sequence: CASSLGTSGLYEQYF. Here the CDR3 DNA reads TGCGCCAGCAGCTTGGGGACTAGCGGTCTCTACGAGCAGTACTTC.

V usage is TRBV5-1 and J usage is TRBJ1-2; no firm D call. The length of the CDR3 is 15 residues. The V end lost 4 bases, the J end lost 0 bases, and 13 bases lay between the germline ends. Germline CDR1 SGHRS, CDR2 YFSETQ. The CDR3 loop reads CASSLIGGTNYGYTF. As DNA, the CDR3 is TGCGCCAGCAGCCTCATCGGCGGGACTAACTATGGCTACACCTTC.

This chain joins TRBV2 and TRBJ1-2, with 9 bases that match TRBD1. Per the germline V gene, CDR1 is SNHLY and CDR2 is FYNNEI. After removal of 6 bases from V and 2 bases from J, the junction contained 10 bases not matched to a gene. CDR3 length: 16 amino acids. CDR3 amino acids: CASSGTTGGLNYGYTF. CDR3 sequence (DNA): TGTGCCAGCAGCGGAACCACAGGGGGCCTGAACTATGGCTACACCTTC.

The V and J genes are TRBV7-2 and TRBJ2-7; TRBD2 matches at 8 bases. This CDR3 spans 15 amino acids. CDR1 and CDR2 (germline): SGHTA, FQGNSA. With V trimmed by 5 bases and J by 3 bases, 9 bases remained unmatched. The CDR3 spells CASSPPGGAHYEQYF. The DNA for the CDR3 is TGTGCCAGCAGCCCCCCGGGGGGGGCCCACTACGAGCAGTACTTC.

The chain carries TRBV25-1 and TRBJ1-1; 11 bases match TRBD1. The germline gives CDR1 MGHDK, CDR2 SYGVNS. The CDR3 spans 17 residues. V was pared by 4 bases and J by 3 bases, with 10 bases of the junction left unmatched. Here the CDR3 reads CASSVGQGARWDTEAFF. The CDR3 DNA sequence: TGTGCCAGCAGTGTAGGACAGGGGGCGCGGTGGGACACTGAAGCTTTCTTT.

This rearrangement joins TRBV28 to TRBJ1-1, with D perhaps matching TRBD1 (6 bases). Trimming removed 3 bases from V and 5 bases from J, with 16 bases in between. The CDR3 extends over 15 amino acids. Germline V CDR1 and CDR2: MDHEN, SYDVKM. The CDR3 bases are TGTGCCAGCAGTTTGCAAGGTACAGGGTTGACTGAAGCTTTCTTT. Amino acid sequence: CASSLQGTGLTEAFF.

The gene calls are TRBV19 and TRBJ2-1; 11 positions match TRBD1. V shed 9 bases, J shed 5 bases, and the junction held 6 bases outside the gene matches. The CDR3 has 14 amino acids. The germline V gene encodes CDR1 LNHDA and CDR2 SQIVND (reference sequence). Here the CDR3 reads CASGRDRGDNEQFF. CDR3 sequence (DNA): TGTGCCAGCGGCCGGGACAGGGGGGACAATGAGCAGTTCTTC.

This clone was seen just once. CDR3 DNA: TGTGCCAGCAGTTTACCCCTAAACAGGGTATCCTACGAGCAGTACTTC. Amino acids: CASSLPLNRVSYEQYF. The chain carries TRBV28 and TRBJ2-7, with D possibly being TRBD1 (6 bases). The CDR3 sequence is 16 residues long. Deletions cut 2 bases from V and 1 base from J, with 15 bases between. Germline CDR1 MDHEN, CDR2 SYDVKM.

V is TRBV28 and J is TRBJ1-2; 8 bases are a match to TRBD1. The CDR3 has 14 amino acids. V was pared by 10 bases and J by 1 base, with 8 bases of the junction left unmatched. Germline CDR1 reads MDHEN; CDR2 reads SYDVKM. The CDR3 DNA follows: TGTGCCACCATCCCGGGACAGGATAACTATGGCTACACCTTC. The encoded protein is CATIPGQDNYGYTF.

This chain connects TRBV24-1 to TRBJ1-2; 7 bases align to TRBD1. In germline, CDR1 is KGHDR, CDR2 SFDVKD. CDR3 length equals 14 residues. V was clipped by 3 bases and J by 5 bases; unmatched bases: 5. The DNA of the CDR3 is TGTGCCACCAGTGATCCGACAGGGAATTATGGCTACACCTTC. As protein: CATSDPTGNYGYTF.

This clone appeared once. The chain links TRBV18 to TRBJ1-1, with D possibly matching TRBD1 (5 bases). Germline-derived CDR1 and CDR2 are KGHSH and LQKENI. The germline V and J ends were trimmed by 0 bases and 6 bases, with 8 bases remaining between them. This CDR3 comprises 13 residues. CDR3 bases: TGTGCCAGCTCACCACCGGGGGAGGCTGAAGCTTTCTTT. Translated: CASSPPGEAEAFF.

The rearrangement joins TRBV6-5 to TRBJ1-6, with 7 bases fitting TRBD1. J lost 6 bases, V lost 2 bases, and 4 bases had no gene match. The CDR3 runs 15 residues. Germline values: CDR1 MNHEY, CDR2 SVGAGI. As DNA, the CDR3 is TGTGCCAGCAGTTACGGGGGACAGAGTAATTCACCCCTCCACTTT. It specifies CASSYGGQSNSPLHF.

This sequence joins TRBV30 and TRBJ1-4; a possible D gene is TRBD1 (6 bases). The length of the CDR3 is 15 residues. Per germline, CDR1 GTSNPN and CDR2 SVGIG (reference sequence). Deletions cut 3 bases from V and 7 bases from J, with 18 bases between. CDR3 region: CAWSPLAGQIEKLFF. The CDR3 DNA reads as TGTGCCTGGAGCCCCTTAGCAGGACAGATTGAAAAACTGTTTTTT.

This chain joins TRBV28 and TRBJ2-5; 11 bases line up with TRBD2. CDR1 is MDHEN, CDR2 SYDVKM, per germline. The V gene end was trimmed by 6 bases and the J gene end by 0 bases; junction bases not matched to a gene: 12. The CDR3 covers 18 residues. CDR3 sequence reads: CASSQPASTSGDQETQYF. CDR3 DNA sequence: TGTGCCAGCAGCCAACCCGCTTCGACTAGCGGGGACCAAGAGACCCAGTACTTC.

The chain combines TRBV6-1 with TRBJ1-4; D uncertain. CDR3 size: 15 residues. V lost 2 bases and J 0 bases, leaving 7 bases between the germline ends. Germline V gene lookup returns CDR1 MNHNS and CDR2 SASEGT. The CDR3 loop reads CASSERPATNEKLFF. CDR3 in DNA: TGTGCCAGCAGTGAACGTCCTGCAACTAATGAAAAACTGTTTTTT.

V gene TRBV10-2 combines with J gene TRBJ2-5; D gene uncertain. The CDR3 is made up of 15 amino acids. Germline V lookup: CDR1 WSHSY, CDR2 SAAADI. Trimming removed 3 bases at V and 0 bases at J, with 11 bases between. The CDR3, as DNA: TGCGCCAGCAGTGATGTTGGAGCGAACCAAGAGACCCAGTACTTC. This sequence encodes CASSDVGANQETQYF.

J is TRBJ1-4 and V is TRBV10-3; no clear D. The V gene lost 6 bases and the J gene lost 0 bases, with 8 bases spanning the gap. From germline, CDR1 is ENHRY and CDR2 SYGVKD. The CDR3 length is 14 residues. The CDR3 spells CAIREGATNEKLFF. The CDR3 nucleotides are TGTGCCATCAGAGAGGGAGCAACTAATGAAAAACTGTTTTTT.

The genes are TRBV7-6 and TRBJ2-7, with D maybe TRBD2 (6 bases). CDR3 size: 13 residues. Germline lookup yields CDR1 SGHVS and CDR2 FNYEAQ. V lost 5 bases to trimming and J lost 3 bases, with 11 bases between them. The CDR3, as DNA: TGTGCCAGCAGCCGGACGACTAGCTACGAGCAGTACTTC. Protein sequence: CASSRTTSYEQYF.